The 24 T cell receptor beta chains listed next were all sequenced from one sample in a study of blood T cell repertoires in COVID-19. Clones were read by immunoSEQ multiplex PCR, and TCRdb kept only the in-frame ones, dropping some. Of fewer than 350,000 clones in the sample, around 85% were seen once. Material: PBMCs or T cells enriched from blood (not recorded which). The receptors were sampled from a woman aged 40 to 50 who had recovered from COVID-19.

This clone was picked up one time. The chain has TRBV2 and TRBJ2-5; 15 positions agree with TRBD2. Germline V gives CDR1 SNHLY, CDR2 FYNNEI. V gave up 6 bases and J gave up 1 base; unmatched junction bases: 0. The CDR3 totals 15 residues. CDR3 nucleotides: TGTGCCAGCAGGGGACTAGCGGGGGGCCAAGAGACCCAGTACTTC. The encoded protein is CASRGLAGGQETQYF.

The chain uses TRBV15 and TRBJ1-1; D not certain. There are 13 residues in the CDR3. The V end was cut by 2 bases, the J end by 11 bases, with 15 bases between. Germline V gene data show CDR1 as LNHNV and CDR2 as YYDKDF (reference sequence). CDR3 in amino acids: CATSRRDHPRAFF. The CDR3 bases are TGTGCCACCAGCAGAAGAGATCACCCACGGGCTTTCTTT.

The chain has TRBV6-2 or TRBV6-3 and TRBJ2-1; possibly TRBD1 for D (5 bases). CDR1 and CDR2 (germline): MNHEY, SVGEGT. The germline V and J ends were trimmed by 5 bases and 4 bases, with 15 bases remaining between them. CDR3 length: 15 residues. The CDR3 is CASSNRGPRYNEQFF. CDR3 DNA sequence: TGTGCCAGCAGTAATAGGGGTCCCAGATACAATGAGCAGTTCTTC.

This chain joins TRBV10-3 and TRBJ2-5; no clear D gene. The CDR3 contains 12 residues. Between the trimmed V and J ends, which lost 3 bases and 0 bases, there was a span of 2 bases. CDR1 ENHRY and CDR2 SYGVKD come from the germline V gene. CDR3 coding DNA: TGTGCCATCAGTGACAACCAAGAGACCCAGTACTTC. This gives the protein CAISDNQETQYF.

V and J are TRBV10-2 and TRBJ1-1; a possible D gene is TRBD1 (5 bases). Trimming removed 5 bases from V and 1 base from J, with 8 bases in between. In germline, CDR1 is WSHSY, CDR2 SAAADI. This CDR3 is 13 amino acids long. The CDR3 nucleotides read TGCGCCAGCAGTAGGACACAGAACACTGAAGCTTTCTTT. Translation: CASSRTQNTEAFF.

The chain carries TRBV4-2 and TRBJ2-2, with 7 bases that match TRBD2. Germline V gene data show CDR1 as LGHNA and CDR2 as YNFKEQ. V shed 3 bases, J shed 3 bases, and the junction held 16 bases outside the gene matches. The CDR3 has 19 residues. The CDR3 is CASSHDGTTVGLDTGELFF. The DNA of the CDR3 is TGTGCCAGCAGCCACGACGGGACTACCGTCGGTTTAGACACCGGGGAGCTGTTTTTT.

The CDR3 DNA is TGTGCCAGCAGTTACCTTCCAACAGGGGACTCACCCCTCCACTTT. Its translation: CASSYLPTGDSPLHF. The chain employs TRBV6-2 or TRBV6-3 and TRBJ1-6; 7 nucleotides match TRBD1. V shed 2 bases, J shed 10 bases, and the junction held 8 bases outside the gene matches. This CDR3 spans 15 amino acids. The germline V gene encodes CDR1 MNHEY and CDR2 SVGEGT.

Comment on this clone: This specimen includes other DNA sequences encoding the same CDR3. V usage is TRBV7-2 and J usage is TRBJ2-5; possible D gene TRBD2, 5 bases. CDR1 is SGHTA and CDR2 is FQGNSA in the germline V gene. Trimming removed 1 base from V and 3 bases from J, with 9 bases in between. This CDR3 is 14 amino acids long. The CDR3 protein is CASSLVVGEETQYF. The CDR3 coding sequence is TGTGCCAGCAGCTTAGTCGTCGGGGAAGAGACCCAGTACTTC.

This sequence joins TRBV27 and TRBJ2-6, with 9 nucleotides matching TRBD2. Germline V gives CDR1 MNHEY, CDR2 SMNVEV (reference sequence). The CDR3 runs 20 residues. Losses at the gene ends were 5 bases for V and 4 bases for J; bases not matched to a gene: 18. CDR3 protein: CASSTPGGAGGPAGANVLTF. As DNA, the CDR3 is TGTGCCAGCAGTACCCCCGGTGGGGCGGGAGGGCCTGCCGGGGCCAACGTCCTGACTTTC.

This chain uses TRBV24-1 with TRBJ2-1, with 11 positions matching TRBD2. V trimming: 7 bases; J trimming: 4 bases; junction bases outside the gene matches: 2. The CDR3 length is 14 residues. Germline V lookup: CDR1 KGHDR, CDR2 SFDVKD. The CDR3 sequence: CATRGTSGYNEQFF. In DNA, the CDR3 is TGTGCCACCAGGGGGACTAGCGGATACAATGAGCAGTTCTTC.

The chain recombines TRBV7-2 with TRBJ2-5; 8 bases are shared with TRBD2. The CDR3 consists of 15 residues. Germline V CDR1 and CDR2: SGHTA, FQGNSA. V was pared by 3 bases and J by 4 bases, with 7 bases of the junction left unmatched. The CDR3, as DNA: TGTGCCAGCAGCTTTTCGGGAGGGCCAGGAGAGACCCAGTACTTC. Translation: CASSFSGGPGETQYF.

CDR3 region: CASSLVAGGADTQYF. The CDR3 DNA is TGTGCCAGCAGCTTAGTTGCAGGCGGGGCCGATACGCAGTATTTT. V is TRBV11-1 and J is TRBJ2-3, with D possibly being TRBD2 (6 bases). Trimming shortened V by 1 base and J by 6 bases, and 14 bases separated the two germline ends. CDR3 size: 15 residues. Germline CDR1 is SGHAT and CDR2 is FQDESV (reference sequence).

Here the CDR3 reads CASSPARQSGYEQYF. CDR3 bases: TGTGCCAGCAGCCCGGCTAGACAGAGTGGATACGAGCAGTACTTC. This rearrangement joins TRBV6-5 to TRBJ2-7, with D possibly being TRBD1 (5 bases). CDR3 length equals 15 residues. Germline CDR1 reads MNHEY; CDR2 reads SVGAGI. V shed 6 bases and J shed 4 bases, with 19 bases lying between them.

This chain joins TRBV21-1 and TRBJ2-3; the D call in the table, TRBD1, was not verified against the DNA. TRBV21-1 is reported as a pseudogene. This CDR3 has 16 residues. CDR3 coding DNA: TGTGCCAGCAGCAGTCGAACAGGGGGCTGGATAGATACGCAGTATTTT. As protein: CASSSRTGGWIDTQYF.

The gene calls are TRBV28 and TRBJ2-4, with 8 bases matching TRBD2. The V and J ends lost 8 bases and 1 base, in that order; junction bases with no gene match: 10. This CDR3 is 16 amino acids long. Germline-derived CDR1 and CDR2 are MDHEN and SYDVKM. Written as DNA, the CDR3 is TGTGCCAGCGGGGCCGGGGGGGAGAGGGCCAAAAACATTCAGTACTTC. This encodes CASGAGGERAKNIQYF.

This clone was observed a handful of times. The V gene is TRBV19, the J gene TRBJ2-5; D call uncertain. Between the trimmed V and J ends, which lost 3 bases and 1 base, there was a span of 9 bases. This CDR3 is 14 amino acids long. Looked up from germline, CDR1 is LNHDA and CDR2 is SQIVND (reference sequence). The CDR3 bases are TGTGCCAGTAGTATGGCGGCCATCCAAGAGACCCAGTACTTC. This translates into CASSMAAIQETQYF.

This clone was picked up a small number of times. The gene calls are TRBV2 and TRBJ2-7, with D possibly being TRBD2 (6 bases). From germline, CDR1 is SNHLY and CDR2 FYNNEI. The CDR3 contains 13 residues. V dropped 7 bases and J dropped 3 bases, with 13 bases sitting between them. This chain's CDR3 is CASTIGGFYEQYF. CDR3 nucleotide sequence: TGTGCCAGCACTATAGGAGGGTTCTACGAGCAGTACTTC.

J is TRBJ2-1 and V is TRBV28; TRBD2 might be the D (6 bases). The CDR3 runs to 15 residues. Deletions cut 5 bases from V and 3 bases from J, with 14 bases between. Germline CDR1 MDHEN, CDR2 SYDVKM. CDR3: CASSPPSVDYNEQFF. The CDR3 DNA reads TGTGCCAGCAGTCCCCCTAGCGTTGACTACAATGAGCAGTTCTTC.

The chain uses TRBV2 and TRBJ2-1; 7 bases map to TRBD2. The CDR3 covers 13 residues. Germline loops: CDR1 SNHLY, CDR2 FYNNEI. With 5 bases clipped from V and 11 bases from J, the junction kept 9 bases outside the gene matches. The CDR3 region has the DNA TGTGCCAGCAGTACTAGCGTTGAGGGTCAGCAGTTCTTC. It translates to CASSTSVEGQQFF.

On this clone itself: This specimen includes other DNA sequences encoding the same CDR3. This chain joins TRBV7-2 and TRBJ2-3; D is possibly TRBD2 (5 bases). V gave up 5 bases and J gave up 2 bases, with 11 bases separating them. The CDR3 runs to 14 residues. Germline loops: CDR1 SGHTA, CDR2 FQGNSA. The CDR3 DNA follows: TGTGCCAGCAGCCCCGGACTGATCACAGATACGCAGTATTTT. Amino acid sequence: CASSPGLITDTQYF.

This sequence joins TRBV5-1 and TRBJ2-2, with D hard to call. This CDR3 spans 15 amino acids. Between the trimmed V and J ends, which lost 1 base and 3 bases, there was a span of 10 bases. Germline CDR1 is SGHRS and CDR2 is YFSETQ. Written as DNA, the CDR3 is TGCGCCAGCAGCTTGCAGGCAGATTACACCGGGGAGCTGTTTTTT. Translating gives CASSLQADYTGELFF.

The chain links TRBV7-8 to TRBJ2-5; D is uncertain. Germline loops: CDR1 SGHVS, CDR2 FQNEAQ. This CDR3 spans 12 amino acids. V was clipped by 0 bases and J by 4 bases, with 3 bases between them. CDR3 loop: CASSLARETQYF. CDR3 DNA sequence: TGTGCCAGCAGCTTAGCGAGAGAGACCCAGTACTTC. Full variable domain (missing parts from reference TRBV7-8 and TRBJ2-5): GAGVSQSPRYKVAKRGQDVALRCDPISGHVSLFWYQQALGQGPEFLTYFQNEAQLDKSGLPSDRFFAERPEGSVSTLKIQRTQQEDSAVYLCASSLARETQYFGPGTRLLVL.

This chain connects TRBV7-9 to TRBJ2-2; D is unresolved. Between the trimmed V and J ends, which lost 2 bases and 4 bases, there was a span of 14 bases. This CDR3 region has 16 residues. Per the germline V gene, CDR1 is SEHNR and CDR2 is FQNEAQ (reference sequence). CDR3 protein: CASSLKKYSITGELFF. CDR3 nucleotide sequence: TGTGCCAGCAGCTTAAAAAAGTACAGTATCACCGGGGAGCTGTTTTTT.

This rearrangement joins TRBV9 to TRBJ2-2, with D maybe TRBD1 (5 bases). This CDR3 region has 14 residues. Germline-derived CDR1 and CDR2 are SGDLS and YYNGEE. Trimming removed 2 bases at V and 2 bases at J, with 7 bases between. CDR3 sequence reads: CASSVRTNTGELFF. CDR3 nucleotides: TGTGCCAGCAGCGTCAGGACAAACACCGGGGAGCTGTTTTTT.